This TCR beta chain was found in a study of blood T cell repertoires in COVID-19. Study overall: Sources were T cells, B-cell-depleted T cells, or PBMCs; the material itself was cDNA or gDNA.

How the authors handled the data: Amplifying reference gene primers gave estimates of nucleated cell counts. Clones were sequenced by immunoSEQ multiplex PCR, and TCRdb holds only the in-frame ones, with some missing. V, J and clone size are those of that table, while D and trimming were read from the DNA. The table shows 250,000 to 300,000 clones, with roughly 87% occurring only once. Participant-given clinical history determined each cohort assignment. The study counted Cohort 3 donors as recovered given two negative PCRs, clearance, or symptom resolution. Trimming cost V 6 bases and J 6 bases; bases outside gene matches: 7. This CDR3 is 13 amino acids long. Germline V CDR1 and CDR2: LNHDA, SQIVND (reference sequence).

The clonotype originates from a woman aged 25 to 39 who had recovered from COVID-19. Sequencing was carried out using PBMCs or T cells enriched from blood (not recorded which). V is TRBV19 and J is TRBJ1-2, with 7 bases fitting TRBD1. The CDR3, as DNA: TGTGCCAGTAGACCCGACAGGGTCCATGGCTACACCTTC. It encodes CASRPDRVHGYTF.